The 20 T cell receptor beta chains reported below all come from one sample, sequenced in a study of molecular identifiers for immune sequencing clone quantification. TCRdb reprocessed the PCR reads with MiXCR, giving one entry per CDR3 protein. The profile shows about half a million distinct CDR3 sequences, roughly 26% of them singletons. The specimen was naive CD8+ T cells from blood, with Jurkat cell RNA spiked in. Subset in this sample: FACS-sorted CD8+CD4-CCR7+CD45RA+ naive T cells. Receptors were obtained from a human donor in good health. Some libraries in this study had Jurkat cell RNA spiked in.

This clonotype came up a few times. The rearrangement links TRBV14 to TRBJ2-3, with 8 bases that match TRBD1. The V gene end was trimmed by 4 bases and the J gene end by 5 bases; junction bases not matched to a gene: 8. The length of the CDR3 is 15 residues. Germline CDR1 is SGHDN and CDR2 is FVKESK. CDR3 nucleotides: TGTGCCAGCAGCCGGGAAACAGGGGGAGTAGATACGCAGTATTTT. This encodes CASSRETGGVDTQYF.

CDR3 amino acids: CASSRQAWVPTDTQYF. CDR3 nucleotide sequence: TGCGCCAGCAGCCGTCAAGCGTGGGTCCCTACAGATACGCAGTATTTT. The chain uses TRBV4-1 and TRBJ2-3; no reliable D call. There are 16 residues in the CDR3. Germline V gene lookup returns CDR1 MGHRA and CDR2 YSYEKL. Trimming took off 4 bases at V and 3 bases at J, with 17 bases between the two ends.

A note on this clonotype: This may stem from a read error, because a much larger clone lies one nucleotide away. V gene TRBV4-1 combines with J gene TRBJ1-5; D remains ambiguous. The CDR3 length is 16 residues. Looked up from germline, CDR1 is MGHRA and CDR2 is YSYEKL. CDR3 nucleotide sequence: TGCGCCAGCAGCCAAGAGGGTGGTCATAGCAATCGGCCCCAGCATTTT. Translated: CASSQEGGHSNRPQHF.

This clonotype was found many times. The genes are TRBV20-1 and TRBJ2-7; TRBD2 agrees at 15 bases. Germline assignment: CDR1 DFQATT and CDR2 SNEGSKA (reference sequence). Trimming cost V 4 bases and J 4 bases; bases outside gene matches: 11. The CDR3 loop spans 17 amino acids. This CDR3 is CSAKRPGLAGGPYEQYF. The CDR3 DNA reads as TGCAGTGCTAAACGCCCGGGACTAGCGGGGGGACCTTACGAGCAGTACTTC.

This clonotype showed up many times. The chain uses TRBV15 and TRBJ2-5; possibly TRBD2 for D (6 bases). V was shortened by 2 bases and J by 5 bases, with 15 bases between the two germline ends. The V gene's germline CDR1 is LNHNV and CDR2 YYDKDF (reference sequence). The CDR3 runs to 15 residues. CDR3 residues: CATSRPQDGSETQYF. For the CDR3, the DNA is TGTGCCACCAGCAGACCCCAGGACGGGAGTGAGACCCAGTACTTC.

This clonotype was picked up a small number of times. CDR3: CASSPGAGGGEKLFF. The CDR3 region has the DNA TGTGCCAGCAGTCCCGGGGCAGGGGGAGGAGAAAAACTGTTTTTT. The genes are TRBV27 and TRBJ1-4; 7 nucleotides agree with TRBD1. V lost 5 bases to trimming and J lost 8 bases; unmatched junction nucleotides: 11. CDR1 MNHEY and CDR2 SMNVEV come from the germline V gene (reference sequence). This CDR3 comprises 15 residues.

This clonotype was detected only a few times. The CDR3 sequence: CASSPSGGFLRSNEQFF. CDR3 in DNA: TGTGCCAGTAGTCCTAGCGGGGGATTCTTACGATCCAATGAGCAGTTCTTC. The V and J genes are TRBV19 and TRBJ2-1; 10 bases are shared with TRBD2. The CDR3 is made up of 17 amino acids. After removal of 5 bases from V and 6 bases from J, the junction contained 13 bases not matched to a gene. Germline V gene data show CDR1 as LNHDA and CDR2 as SQIVND (reference sequence).

This clonotype was detected many times. The CDR3 DNA follows: TGTGCCAGCTCACCCTTGACCGGAGCTAACTATGGCTACACCTTC. It encodes CASSPLTGANYGYTF. The rearrangement uses TRBV18 and TRBJ1-2; D uncertain. The CDR3 has 15 residues. V lost 3 bases, J lost 0 bases, and 11 bases lay in between. Germline-derived CDR1 and CDR2 are KGHSH and LQKENI.

The gene calls are TRBV6-6 and TRBJ1-4; D might be TRBD1 (6 bases). CDR3 size: 16 residues. Trimming stripped 0 bases from V and 8 bases from J, with 16 bases between. Germline V gene data show CDR1 as MNHNY and CDR2 as SVGAGI (reference sequence). The CDR3 coding sequence is TGTGCCAGCAGTTACTCGGACAGTTCCCCCGAGGAAAAACTGTTTTTT. Translated: CASSYSDSSPEEKLFF.

This clonotype was observed a few times. The CDR3 here is CASRIHLGADEQYF. CDR3 coding DNA: TGTGCCAGCAGGATACACTTAGGCGCCGACGAGCAGTACTTC. The gene calls are TRBV12-3 or TRBV12-4 and TRBJ2-7; D ambiguous. The CDR3 sequence is 14 residues long. V dropped 6 bases and J dropped 5 bases, with 17 bases sitting between them.

The chain links TRBV6-6 to TRBJ2-7, with a weak D call TRBD2 (6 bases). V was clipped by 8 bases and J by 2 bases, with 16 bases between them. CDR1 is MNHNY, CDR2 SVGAGI, per germline (reference sequence). There are 14 residues in the CDR3. CDR3 sequence: CASAVAAVAYEQYF. CDR3 bases: TGTGCCAGCGCCGTAGCGGCAGTGGCCTACGAGCAGTACTTC.

V gene TRBV14 combines with J gene TRBJ2-1; possibly TRBD2 for D (5 bases). The CDR3 consists of 17 residues. V dropped 4 bases and J dropped 6 bases, with 22 bases sitting between them. CDR1 and CDR2 from the germline V gene are SGHDN and FVKESK. CDR3 protein: CASSPRVLGVFSNEQFF. The CDR3 DNA sequence: TGTGCCAGCAGCCCACGGGTTCTCGGGGTCTTCTCCAATGAGCAGTTCTTC.

This clonotype was recorded at least ten times. The chain couples TRBV7-9 to TRBJ1-1, with D perhaps matching TRBD1 (6 bases). Trimming pared 1 base from V and 0 bases from J, leaving 12 bases between. The CDR3 covers 16 residues. CDR1 is SEHNR, CDR2 FQNEAQ, per germline (reference sequence). In DNA form, the CDR3 reads TGTGCCAGCAGCTTAGTAGTGGGACAAATGAACACTGAAGCTTTCTTT. Translation: CASSLVVGQMNTEAFF.

This clonotype was picked up many times. This chain joins TRBV12-3 or TRBV12-4 and TRBJ2-7; D call uncertain. V gave up 8 bases and J gave up 6 bases, with 17 bases separating them. This CDR3 has 13 residues. The CDR3: CASQGTVSPEQYF. For the CDR3, the DNA is TGTGCCAGCCAAGGCACAGTGTCCCCCGAGCAGTACTTC.

The chain carries TRBV27 and TRBJ2-3; 7 nucleotides align to TRBD1. This CDR3 contains 13 residues. Germline V gene lookup returns CDR1 MNHEY and CDR2 SMNVEV (reference sequence). V gave up 7 bases and J gave up 0 bases; unmatched junction bases: 1. The CDR3 protein is CASTGQSTDTQYF. As DNA, the CDR3 is TGTGCCAGCACGGGACAGAGCACAGATACGCAGTATTTT.

This clonotype was found many times. V is TRBV28 and J is TRBJ2-4; D unclear. The germline V and J ends were trimmed by 2 bases and 8 bases, with 4 bases remaining between them. CDR1 is MDHEN and CDR2 is SYDVKM in the germline V gene. The CDR3 runs 11 residues. Written as DNA, the CDR3 is TGTGCCAGCAGTTTAGGTTACATTCAGTACTTC. It is translated as CASSLGYIQYF.

This clonotype has just a few counts. The gene calls are TRBV12-3 or TRBV12-4 and TRBJ2-3, with 10 nucleotides matching TRBD1. The V segment lost 4 bases and the J segment 6 bases; nucleotides outside the gene matches: 10. The CDR3 consists of 16 residues. CDR3 residues: CASSSRDRGGSDTQYF. The DNA for the CDR3 is TGTGCCAGCAGTTCCCGGGACAGGGGTGGTAGTGATACGCAGTATTTT.

The rearrangement uses TRBV4-3 and TRBJ2-7, with 12 bases that match TRBD2. Germline V gives CDR1 LGHNA, CDR2 YSLEER. The CDR3 is 14 amino acids. Losses at the gene ends were 4 bases for V and 9 bases for J; bases not matched to a gene: 7. CDR3 sequence reads: CASSPLAGGLGQYF. The CDR3 DNA sequence: TGCGCCAGCAGCCCGCTAGCGGGGGGGCTAGGGCAGTACTTC.

The V gene is TRBV6-5, the J gene TRBJ2-2; D possibly matches TRBD1 or TRBD2 (5 bases each). CDR3 size: 18 residues. In germline, CDR1 is MNHEY, CDR2 SVGAGI. The V end lost 6 bases, the J end lost 2 bases, and 22 bases lay between the germline ends. This chain's CDR3 is CASSHVWGRDVNTGELFF. DNA for the CDR3: TGTGCCAGCAGCCACGTTTGGGGCAGGGACGTAAACACCGGGGAGCTGTTTTTT.

The chain recombines TRBV27 with TRBJ2-7; possibly TRBD1 or TRBD2 for D (5 bases each). CDR1 is MNHEY and CDR2 is SMNVEV in the germline V gene (reference sequence). The CDR3 totals 12 residues. Trimming stripped 8 bases from V and 9 bases from J, with 17 bases between. The chain's CDR3 is CASPTGTQAQYF. The CDR3 nucleotides are TGTGCCAGCCCCACCGGGACCCAAGCGCAGTACTTC.